This record concerns one T cell receptor (beta chain) sequence. The antigen is not known. TCRdb used MiXCR to reprocess the 5' RACE reads, holding one entry per CDR3 protein. The profile covers 200,000 or so distinct CDR3 sequences, with around a quarter appearing a single time and around 6.3% taken by the ten largest. This entry belongs to a study of CD8 T cells in ankylosing spondylitis. Study-level points and caveats: Characteristic, it appeared, of ankylosing spondylitis blood was a TCR beta motif of about eight highly homologous variants.

The specimen was blood, either unsorted or a sorted T cell fraction (not recorded which). This TCR was sampled from a male donor with ankylosing spondylitis or in good health (not recorded which).

This chain's CDR3 is CASADGLSPYEQYF. In DNA form, the CDR3 reads TGCGCCAGTGCAGACGGTTTGTCTCCCTACGAGCAGTACTTC. J is TRBJ2-7 and V is TRBV5-1; D not resolved. Trimming took off 8 bases at V and 2 bases at J, with 17 bases between the two ends. CDR3 length: 14 amino acids. Germline CDR1 and CDR2: SGHRS and YFSETQ.